The 17 T cell receptor beta chains below come from one sample, sequenced in a study of CD8+ T cells in alopecia areata. Extracted RNA was reverse transcribed, and the resulting cDNA served as sequencing template. The assay was immunoSEQ multiplex PCR, and TCRdb's table has in-frame clones only and misses some. The table shows roughly 130,000 clones, with roughly 58% occurring only once. Sequenced here: CD4+ T cells sorted from blood, sampled at week 0. The receptors come from a human donor with alopecia areata.

This clone was detected a few times. The gene calls are TRBV7-2 and TRBJ2-7, with 8 bases fitting TRBD1. The germline CDR1 and CDR2 sequences are SGHTA and FQGNSA. J gave up 5 bases and V 4 bases, and 4 bases lay outside the gene matches. This CDR3 spans 13 amino acids. CDR3 nucleotide sequence: TGTGCCAGCAGCTGGAAGACAGGGGACGAGCAGTACTTC. This gives the protein CASSWKTGDEQYF. Filled out from reference TRBV7-2 and TRBJ2-7, the complete variable domain reads GAGVSQSPSNKVTEKGKDVELRCDPISGHTALYWYRQSLGQGLEFLIYFQGNSAPDKSGLPSDRFSAERTGGSVSTLTIQRTQQEDSAVYLCASSWKTGDEQYFGPGTRLTVT.

The chain is built from TRBV30 and TRBJ2-7; TRBD1 matches 7 bases. This CDR3 is 14 amino acids long. Germline CDR1 is GTSNPN and CDR2 is SVGIG (reference sequence). The J segment lost 4 bases and the V segment lost 0 bases, leaving 6 bases of the junction unmatched. CDR3 coding DNA: TGTGCCTGGAGTGTAGGGGACAGCGTTTACGAGCAGTACTTC. It translates to CAWSVGDSVYEQYF.

V gene TRBV7-2 combines with J gene TRBJ2-7, with D possibly TRBD2 on 5 matching bases. The germline V gene has CDR1 SGHTA and CDR2 FQGNSA. There are 13 residues in the CDR3. The V gene lost 5 bases and the J gene lost 3 bases, with 11 bases spanning the gap. The CDR3 coding sequence is TGTGCCAGCAGCGCCCTTCGGGGCTACGAGCAGTACTTC. It specifies CASSALRGYEQYF. Looking up the rest from reference TRBV7-2 and TRBJ2-7 gives the full variable domain: GAGVSQSPSNKVTEKGKDVELRCDPISGHTALYWYRQSLGQGLEFLIYFQGNSAPDKSGLPSDRFSAERTGGSVSTLTIQRTQQEDSAVYLCASSALRGYEQYFGPGTRLTVT.

V is TRBV18 and J is TRBJ2-5; D gene uncertain. The CDR3 is made up of 13 amino acids. CDR1 is KGHSH, CDR2 LQKENI, per germline. V was trimmed by 1 base and J by 3 bases, leaving 6 bases between them. In nucleotides, the CDR3 is TGTGCCAGCTCACCACGGGTTGAAGAGACCCAGTACTTC. Its protein product is CASSPRVEETQYF.

The V gene is TRBV30, the J gene TRBJ1-1; TRBD1 might be the D (5 bases). Germline V gene sequence: CDR1 GTSNPN, CDR2 SVGIG (reference sequence). The CDR3 extends over 11 amino acids. Trimming removed 3 bases at V and 4 bases at J, with 6 bases between. CDR3 DNA: TGTGCCTGGAGGAGGGGCACTGAAGCTTTCTTT. This gives the protein CAWRRGTEAFF.

V and J are TRBV7-6 and TRBJ2-5, with unresolved D. Gene TRBJ2-7 matches the end of the DNA better, so the J call may be wrong. Germline CDR1 SGHVS, CDR2 FNYEAQ. This CDR3 comprises 14 residues. CDR3 coding DNA: TGTGCCAGCAGCTCGGAACCGTCCGTCTACGAGCAGTACTTC. It specifies CASSSEPSVYEQYF.

This clone was seen a handful of times. The chain links TRBV14 to TRBJ2-1; the match to TRBD1 covers 8 bases. Germline V lookup: CDR1 SGHDN, CDR2 FVKESK. With 4 bases clipped from V and 3 bases from J, the junction kept 2 bases outside the gene matches. The CDR3 contains 14 residues. CDR3 region: CASSRTGFYNEQFF. For the CDR3, the DNA is TGTGCCAGCAGCCGGACAGGGTTCTACAATGAGCAGTTCTTC.

The rearrangement joins TRBV7-8 to TRBJ2-3, with 8 positions matching TRBD2. Unmatched junction bases numbered 7, after V lost 3 bases and J lost 5 bases. The CDR3 extends over 15 amino acids. CDR1 and CDR2 (germline): SGHVS, FQNEAQ. This CDR3 reads CASSFSRGGKDTQYF. The CDR3 DNA follows: TGTGCCAGCAGCTTCAGTCGGGGGGGCAAAGATACGCAGTATTTT.

The chain has TRBV14 and TRBJ2-1; 7 nucleotides line up with TRBD2. Germline CDR1 and CDR2: SGHDN and FVKESK. This CDR3 comprises 18 residues. Trimming removed 1 base from V and 3 bases from J; junction bases left unmatched: 12. This CDR3 is CASSQVRWERGHYNEQFF. DNA for the CDR3: TGTGCCAGCAGCCAAGTTCGCTGGGAGCGGGGTCACTACAATGAGCAGTTCTTC.

The V gene is TRBV18, the J gene TRBJ1-2; D gene uncertain. Trimming took off 5 bases at V and 0 bases at J, with 10 bases between the two ends. CDR3 size: 14 residues. Looked up from germline, CDR1 is KGHSH and CDR2 is LQKENI. This chain's CDR3 is CASSATPSNYGYTF. The DNA of the CDR3 is TGTGCCAGCTCAGCTACACCATCTAACTATGGCTACACCTTC.

This clone has a single count. The chain is built from TRBV19 and TRBJ1-2; perhaps TRBD1 as D (6 bases). The ends were cut back, 9 bases at V and 2 bases at J, with 10 bases in the middle. Per the germline V gene, CDR1 is LNHDA and CDR2 is SQIVND (reference sequence). The CDR3 length is 12 residues. CDR3 DNA sequence: TGTGCCAGCCACAGGGAAAACTATGGCTACACCTTC. This translates into CASHRENYGYTF.

V usage is TRBV7-8 and J usage is TRBJ2-1; D not resolved. Per the germline V gene, CDR1 is SGHVS and CDR2 is FQNEAQ. V was shortened by 3 bases and J by 6 bases, with 3 bases between the two germline ends. The CDR3 has 11 residues. The CDR3 coding sequence is TGTGCCAGCAGCTTCGTCAATGAGCAGTTCTTC. Translating it yields CASSFVNEQFF.

The chain has TRBV11-3 and TRBJ2-3; 7 positions agree with TRBD1. In germline, CDR1 is SGHNT, CDR2 YENEEA. The trim removed 5 bases at V and 1 base at J, leaving 9 bases unmatched. The CDR3 covers 16 residues. The CDR3 region is CASSLRSGTGTDTQYF. The DNA for the CDR3 is TGTGCCAGCAGCCTAAGGAGTGGGACAGGCACAGATACGCAGTATTTT.

V gene TRBV7-2 combines with J gene TRBJ2-3; no firm D call. Germline V lookup: CDR1 SGHTA, CDR2 FQGNSA. The V end was cut by 2 bases, the J end by 1 base, with 7 bases between. The CDR3 has 14 amino acids. CDR3 sequence: CASSLNLGTDTQYF. The DNA of the CDR3 is TGTGCCAGCAGCTTAAATCTGGGCACAGATACGCAGTATTTT. Full variable domain (remainder filled in from reference TRBV7-2 and TRBJ2-3): GAGVSQSPSNKVTEKGKDVELRCDPISGHTALYWYRQSLGQGLEFLIYFQGNSAPDKSGLPSDRFSAERTGGSVSTLTIQRTQQEDSAVYLCASSLNLGTDTQYFGPGTRLTVL.

The chain has TRBV9 and TRBJ1-6, with D unclear. CDR3 length equals 14 residues. Looked up from germline, CDR1 is SGDLS and CDR2 is YYNGEE. V was clipped by 4 bases and J by 7 bases, with 12 bases between them. CDR3 sequence: CASSPGGVNSPLHF. CDR3 nucleotide sequence: TGTGCCAGCAGCCCCGGTGGGGTGAATTCACCCCTCCACTTT.

V usage is TRBV19 and J usage is TRBJ2-7; the D gene is possibly TRBD2 (6 bases). The ends were cut back, 10 bases at V and 2 bases at J, with 24 bases in the middle. Germline V CDR1 and CDR2: LNHDA, SQIVND (reference sequence). This CDR3 is 16 amino acids long. The CDR3 DNA follows: TGTGCCACTTCGGATCGGGTCGGTGGCGGGACCTACGAGCAGTACTTC. Protein sequence: CATSDRVGGGTYEQYF.

V and J are TRBV29-1 and TRBJ2-7; the match to TRBD2 covers 14 bases. Trimming at V came to 1 base and at J to 2 bases, leaving 1 base not matched to a gene. Germline V CDR1 and CDR2: SQVTM, ANQGSEA. CDR3 size: 15 residues. The CDR3 here is CSVEGTSGGTYEQYF. As DNA, the CDR3 is TGCAGCGTTGAAGGGACTAGCGGGGGGACCTACGAGCAGTACTTC.